The 6 T cell receptor beta chains below all came from one sample that was sequenced in a study of metastatic and nonmetastatic thyroid tumors. Among the patients, none had received any treatment before thyroid surgery. With MiXCR, TCRdb reprocessed the PCR reads. The data contain just under 20,000 clones, over 20% of them singletons. Material for sequencing was tumor tissue. These receptors all come from a male donor with papillary thyroid cancer or a benign thyroid nodule (not recorded which). Some clones in this sample may be carry-over from other donors' samples.

This clone was counted many times. J is TRBJ2-7 and V is TRBV20-1, with 9 bases aligning to TRBD1. The germline V gene has CDR1 DFQATT and CDR2 SNEGSKA (reference sequence). V shed 3 bases, J shed 3 bases, and the junction held 12 bases outside the gene matches. CDR3 size: 16 residues. The CDR3 DNA reads as TGCAGTGCTAGCGCACTAAGGACAGGGGACGTCTACGAGCAGTACTTC. Protein sequence: CSASALRTGDVYEQYF.

CDR3 nucleotide sequence: TGTGCCAGCACCGTACGGTCCAATGACGAGCAGTACTTC. Amino acids: CASTVRSNDEQYF. The rearrangement links TRBV7-2 to TRBJ2-7, with D uncertain. V was pared by 7 bases and J by 5 bases, with 15 bases between. CDR1 is SGHTA, CDR2 FQGNSA, per germline. The CDR3 totals 13 residues.

This clone occurred many times. This chain links TRBV6-2 or TRBV6-3 with TRBJ2-7, with 11 bases matching TRBD1. V dropped 0 bases and J dropped 7; count of bases not matched to a gene: 5. The V gene's germline CDR1 is MNHEY and CDR2 SVGEGT. The CDR3 has 15 amino acids. CDR3 protein: CASSYSKGQGDEQYF. The CDR3 nucleotides are TGTGCCAGCAGTTACTCGAAGGGACAGGGGGATGAGCAGTACTTC.

The rearrangement joins TRBV11-2 to TRBJ2-1; TRBD2 agrees at 11 bases. The CDR3 extends over 17 amino acids. The germline CDR1 and CDR2 sequences are SGHAT and FQNNGV. After removal of 2 bases from V and 5 bases from J, the junction contained 8 bases not matched to a gene. CDR3 amino acids: CASSLRSLAGDHNEQFF. Here the CDR3 DNA reads TGTGCCAGCAGCTTAAGGTCACTAGCGGGGGATCACAATGAGCAGTTCTTC.

This clone is medium-sized within its sample. The rearrangement joins TRBV11-2 to TRBJ2-7, with 7 nucleotides matching TRBD1. The length of the CDR3 is 16 residues. V shed 1 base, J shed 0 bases, and the junction held 6 bases outside the gene matches. Germline-derived CDR1 and CDR2 are SGHAT and FQNNGV. The CDR3 here is CASSLGPGQSSYEQYF. The DNA for the CDR3 is TGTGCCAGCAGCTTAGGTCCGGGACAGAGCTCCTACGAGCAGTACTTC.

There are many counts of this clone. The chain joins TRBV20-1 to TRBJ1-1; 10 bases are shared with TRBD1. J lost 0 bases, V lost 5 bases, and 9 bases had no gene match. The CDR3 spans 16 residues. Looked up from germline, CDR1 is DFQATT and CDR2 is SNEGSKA (reference sequence). The CDR3, as DNA: TGCAGTGCTGCCAGGGACAGGGGTTTTTTGAACACTGAAGCTTTCTTT. It encodes CSAARDRGFLNTEAFF.